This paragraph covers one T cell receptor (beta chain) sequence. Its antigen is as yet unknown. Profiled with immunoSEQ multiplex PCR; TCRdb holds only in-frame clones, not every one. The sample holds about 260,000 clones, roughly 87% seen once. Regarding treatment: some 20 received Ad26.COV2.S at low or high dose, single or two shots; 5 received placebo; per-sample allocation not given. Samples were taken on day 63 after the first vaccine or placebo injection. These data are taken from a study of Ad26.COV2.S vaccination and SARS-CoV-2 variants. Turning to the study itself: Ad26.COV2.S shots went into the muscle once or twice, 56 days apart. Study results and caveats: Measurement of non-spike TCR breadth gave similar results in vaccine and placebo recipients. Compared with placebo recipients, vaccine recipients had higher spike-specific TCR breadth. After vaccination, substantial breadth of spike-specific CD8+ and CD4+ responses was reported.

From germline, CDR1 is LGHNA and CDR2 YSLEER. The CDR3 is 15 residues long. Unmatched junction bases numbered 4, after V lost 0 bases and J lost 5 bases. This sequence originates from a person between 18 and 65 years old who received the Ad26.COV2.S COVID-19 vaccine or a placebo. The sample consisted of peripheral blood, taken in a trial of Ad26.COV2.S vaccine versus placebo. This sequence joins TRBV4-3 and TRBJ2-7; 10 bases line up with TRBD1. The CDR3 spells CASSQELDRGDEQYF. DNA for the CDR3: TGCGCCAGCAGCCAAGAATTGGACAGGGGGGACGAGCAGTACTTC.